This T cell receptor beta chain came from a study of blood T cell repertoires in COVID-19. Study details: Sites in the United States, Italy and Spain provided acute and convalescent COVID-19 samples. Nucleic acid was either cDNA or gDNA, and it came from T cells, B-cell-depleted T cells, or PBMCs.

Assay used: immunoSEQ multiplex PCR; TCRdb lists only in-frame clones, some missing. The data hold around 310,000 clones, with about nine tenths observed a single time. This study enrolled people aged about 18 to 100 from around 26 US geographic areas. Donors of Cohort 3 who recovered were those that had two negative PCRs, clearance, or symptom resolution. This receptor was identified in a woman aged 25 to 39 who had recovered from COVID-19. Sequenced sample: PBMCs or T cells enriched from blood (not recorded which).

The CDR3 nucleotides read TGTGCCAGCAGTTCTCCGGGACAGGGGCGCGGGGAGCTGTTTTTT. Translating gives CASSSPGQGRGELFF. The J gene is TRBJ2-2, the V gene TRBV5-8; 10 bases match TRBD1. The length of the CDR3 is 15 residues. The germline V gene has CDR1 SGHTS and CDR2 YDEGEE. V lost 5 bases to trimming and J lost 7 bases; unmatched junction nucleotides: 8.